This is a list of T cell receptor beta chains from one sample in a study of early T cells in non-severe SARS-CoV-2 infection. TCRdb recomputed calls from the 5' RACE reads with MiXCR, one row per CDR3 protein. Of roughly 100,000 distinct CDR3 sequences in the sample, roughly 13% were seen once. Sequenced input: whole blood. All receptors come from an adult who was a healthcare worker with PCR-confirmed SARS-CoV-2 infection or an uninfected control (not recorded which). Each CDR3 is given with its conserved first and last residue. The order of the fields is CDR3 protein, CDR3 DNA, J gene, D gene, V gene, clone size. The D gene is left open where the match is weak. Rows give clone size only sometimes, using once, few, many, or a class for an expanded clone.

CDR3: CASSHQATSYGYTF
DNA: TGTGCCAGCAGTCACCAAGCTACGAGCTATGGCTACACCTTC
J: TRBJ1-2
D: NA
V: TRBV6-5
size: NA

CDR3: CASSPDRLSTEAFF
DNA: TGTGCCAGCAGCCCCGACAGACTGAGCACTGAAGCTTTCTTT
J: TRBJ1-1
D: NA
V: TRBV7-3
size: few

CDR3: CASSIVSGRSVSTEAFF
DNA: TGTGCCAGTAGTATAGTTTCGGGGCGATCGGTGAGCACTGAAGCTTTCTTT
J: TRBJ1-1
D: NA
V: TRBV19
size: many

CDR3: CASSAGLIEETQYF
DNA: TGTGCCAGCAGTGCCGGACTTATAGAAGAGACCCAGTACTTC
J: TRBJ2-5
D: NA
V: TRBV2
size: many

CDR3: CASSSWARFDSDTQYF
DNA: TGTGCCAGCAGCTCCTGGGCCAGGTTCGATTCAGATACGCAGTATTTT
J: TRBJ2-3
D: NA
V: TRBV11-2
size: many

CDR3: CSAYENTGELFF
DNA: TGCAGTGCTTACGAGAACACCGGGGAGCTGTTTTTT
J: TRBJ2-2
D: NA
V: TRBV20-1
size: many

CDR3: CASSRRDRGQGGYTF
DNA: TGTGCCAGCAGTCGCCGGGACAGGGGGCAAGGTGGCTACACCTTC
J: TRBJ1-2
D: TRBD1
V: TRBV12-3/TRBV12-4
size: NA

CDR3: CASKAGSLYGYTF
DNA: TGTGCCAGCAAAGCAGGGAGTCTCTATGGCTACACCTTC
J: TRBJ1-2
D: NA
V: TRBV19
size: few

CDR3: CSALGGFEAFF
DNA: TGCAGCGCCCTGGGGGGTTTCGAAGCTTTCTTT
J: TRBJ1-1
D: NA
V: TRBV29-1
size: NA

CDR3: CASSGSANEQYF
DNA: TGTGCCAGCAGTGGCAGTGCCAACGAGCAGTACTTC
J: TRBJ2-7
D: NA
V: TRBV2
size: NA

CDR3: CATSDPVAATDTQYF
DNA: TGTGCCACCAGTGACCCGGTGGCTGCCACAGATACGCAGTATTTT
J: TRBJ2-3
D: NA
V: TRBV24-1
size: few

CDR3: CASSGIEKDEQYF
DNA: TGCGCCAGCAGTGGGATAGAAAAGGACGAGCAGTACTTC
J: TRBJ2-7
D: NA
V: TRBV10-1
size: many

CDR3: CASSGQGASSYNEQFF
DNA: TGCGCCAGCAGCGGTCAAGGAGCGAGCTCCTACAATGAGCAGTTCTTC
J: TRBJ2-1
D: NA
V: TRBV5-1
size: NA

CDR3: CASSLSPMWGGGYTF
DNA: TGTGCCAGCAGTTTATCACCCATGTGGGGAGGAGGCTACACCTTC
J: TRBJ1-2
D: NA
V: TRBV27
size: NA

CDR3: CSARDRETGGPNYGYTF
DNA: TGCAGTGCTAGAGATCGTGAGACAGGGGGCCCTAACTATGGCTACACCTTC
J: TRBJ1-2
D: TRBD1
V: TRBV20-1
size: few

CDR3: CASSLGLGRVIQYF
DNA: TGTGCCAGCAGCTTAGGACTAGGTCGTGTCATTCAGTACTTC
J: TRBJ2-4
D: NA
V: TRBV11-2
size: few

CDR3: CASSSQSPGLANIQYF
DNA: TGCGCCAGCAGCTCCCAAAGCCCGGGACTAGCAAACATTCAGTACTTC
J: TRBJ2-4
D: TRBD2
V: TRBV5-1
size: few

CDR3: CASSPGTQYF
DNA: TGTGCCAGCAGTCCCGGGACCCAGTACTTC
J: TRBJ2-5
D: NA
V: TRBV2
size: NA

CDR3: CSAQTGKGEQYF
DNA: TGCAGTGCGCAGACAGGGAAGGGGGAGCAGTACTTC
J: TRBJ2-7
D: TRBD1
V: TRBV20-1
size: few

CDR3: CSALLRGGIYEQFF
DNA: TGCAGTGCGCTACTGAGGGGGGGCATATATGAGCAGTTCTTC
J: TRBJ2-1
D: NA
V: TRBV20-1
size: NA

CDR3: CASSQPGTLTGNTIYF
DNA: TGTGCCAGCAGCCAACCCGGGACACTCACTGGAAACACCATATATTTT
J: TRBJ1-3
D: NA
V: TRBV28
size: many

CDR3: CASSFVWGGPNYGYTF
DNA: TGTGCCAGCAGTTTCGTGTGGGGGGGTCCTAACTATGGCTACACCTTC
J: TRBJ1-2
D: NA
V: TRBV27
size: many

CDR3: CASSLRSSQPQHF
DNA: TGTGCCAGCAGCTTACGGAGTAGTCAGCCCCAGCATTTT
J: TRBJ1-5
D: NA
V: TRBV7-9
size: NA

CDR3: CASSTYTDTQYF
DNA: TGTGCCAGCAGTACTTACACAGATACGCAGTATTTT
J: TRBJ2-3
D: NA
V: TRBV28
size: NA

CDR3: CSARPYRQSLQDTQYF
DNA: TGCAGTGCCCGCCCCTACCGACAGAGCCTACAAGATACGCAGTATTTT
J: TRBJ2-3
D: NA
V: TRBV20-1
size: NA

CDR3: CASSRDRGNEKLFF
DNA: TGTGCCAGCAGCCGGGACAGGGGTAATGAAAAACTGTTTTTT
J: TRBJ1-4
D: TRBD1
V: TRBV5-4
size: many

CDR3: CASSRGLDYEQYF
DNA: TGTGCCAGTAGTAGGGGACTAGACTACGAGCAGTACTTC
J: TRBJ2-7
D: TRBD2
V: TRBV19
size: few

CDR3: CASSLVSGGLLNYGYTF
DNA: TGTGCCAGCAGTTTAGTATCAGGGGGGCTCCTTAACTATGGCTACACCTTC
J: TRBJ1-2
D: TRBD1
V: TRBV12-3/TRBV12-4
size: few

CDR3: CSVGVWGASTEAFF
DNA: TGCAGCGTTGGGGTTTGGGGGGCGAGCACTGAAGCTTTCTTT
J: TRBJ1-1
D: NA
V: TRBV29-1
size: many

CDR3: CASSLDLATYEQYF
DNA: TGTGCCAGTAGTCTAGACCTGGCCACCTACGAGCAGTACTTC
J: TRBJ2-7
D: NA
V: TRBV19
size: NA

CDR3: CSAREPRSYYGYTF
DNA: TGCAGTGCTAGAGAGCCCCGGAGTTACTATGGCTACACCTTC
J: TRBJ1-2
D: NA
V: TRBV20-1
size: NA

CDR3: CASSLEREAAEQFF
DNA: TGTGCCAGCAGCTTAGAGAGGGAGGCGGCTGAGCAGTTCTTC
J: TRBJ2-1
D: NA
V: TRBV5-4
size: NA

CDR3: CASSLGAQPQHF
DNA: TGTGCCAGCAGCTTAGGCGCACAGCCCCAGCATTTT
J: TRBJ1-5
D: NA
V: TRBV7-9
size: NA

CDR3: CASRSAGNTEAFF
DNA: TGCGCCAGCAGATCGGCGGGAAACACTGAAGCTTTCTTT
J: TRBJ1-1
D: NA
V: TRBV10-1
size: many

CDR3: CSARGLAENIQYF
DNA: TGCAGTGCTAGGGGACTAGCAGAAAACATTCAGTACTTC
J: TRBJ2-4
D: TRBD2
V: TRBV20-1
size: many

CDR3: CASSLKGAGTSYNEQFF
DNA: TGTGCCAGCAGTTTAAAGGGGGCCGGAACTTCCTACAATGAGCAGTTCTTC
J: TRBJ2-1
D: TRBD1
V: TRBV12-3/TRBV12-4
size: many

CDR3: CASSLIWGSPNTGELFF
DNA: TGTGCCAGCAGCTTAATCTGGGGTAGCCCGAACACCGGGGAGCTGTTTTTT
J: TRBJ2-2
D: NA
V: TRBV11-2
size: NA

CDR3: CASSQSSGLQYF
DNA: TGTGCCAGCAGCCAAAGTAGCGGGTTGCAGTACTTC
J: TRBJ2-7
D: TRBD2
V: TRBV3-1
size: NA

CDR3: CASSARGGKNTEAFF
DNA: TGTGCCAGCAGCGCGAGAGGGGGAAAAAACACTGAAGCTTTCTTT
J: TRBJ1-1
D: NA
V: TRBV7-2
size: few

CDR3: CSVKTDGNTIYF
DNA: TGCAGCGTTAAAACTGATGGAAACACCATATATTTT
J: TRBJ1-3
D: NA
V: TRBV29-1
size: many

CDR3: CASSPDPMREQYF
DNA: TGTGCCAGCTCACCTGACCCCATGCGGGAGCAGTACTTC
J: TRBJ2-7
D: NA
V: TRBV18
size: NA

CDR3: CASSLLRSSLAALQDEQFF
DNA: TGTGCCAGCAGTTTACTAAGATCCTCGCTAGCGGCCCTACAAGATGAGCAGTTCTTC
J: TRBJ2-1
D: TRBD2
V: TRBV12-3/TRBV12-4
size: few

CDR3: CASSQSGEETQYF
DNA: TGTGCCAGCAGCCAGTCAGGAGAGGAGACCCAGTACTTC
J: TRBJ2-5
D: NA
V: TRBV4-2
size: many

CDR3: CASSLGTISTGELFF
DNA: TGTGCCAGTAGTCTGGGGACTATAAGCACCGGGGAGCTGTTTTTT
J: TRBJ2-2
D: TRBD2
V: TRBV19
size: NA

CDR3: CASRGMVGYTF
DNA: TGTGCCAGCAGGGGAATGGTTGGCTACACCTTC
J: TRBJ1-2
D: NA
V: TRBV9
size: NA

CDR3: CASSHRTGYEQYF
DNA: TGTGCCAGCAGCCATCGGACAGGCTACGAGCAGTACTTC
J: TRBJ2-7
D: TRBD1
V: TRBV7-2
size: few

CDR3: CASTTRGTLLANTGELFF
DNA: TGTGCCAGCACTACCAGGGGGACACTCCTCGCGAACACCGGGGAGCTGTTTTTT
J: TRBJ2-2
D: TRBD1
V: TRBV6-2/TRBV6-3
size: NA

CDR3: CASSKLAGVTDTQYF
DNA: TGTGCCAGTAGTAAGTTAGCGGGGGTCACAGATACGCAGTATTTT
J: TRBJ2-3
D: TRBD2
V: TRBV19
size: few

CDR3: CATSDFGQPQHF
DNA: TGTGCCACCAGTGATTTTGGACAGCCCCAGCATTTT
J: TRBJ1-5
D: NA
V: TRBV24-1
size: many

CDR3: CASSAERARANYGYTF
DNA: TGTGCCAGCAGCGCAGAGCGGGCGAGAGCTAACTATGGCTACACCTTC
J: TRBJ1-2
D: NA
V: TRBV7-9
size: NA